This T cell receptor (beta chain) comes out of a study of CD8 T cells in ankylosing spondylitis. TCRdb re-called the 5' RACE reads with MiXCR, one entry per CDR3 protein. The sample holds some 200,000 distinct CDR3 sequences; roughly 25% are singletons and the top ten take approximately 6.6%. This clonotype came up a few times. Antigen: not known. Trimming cost V 3 bases and J 7 bases, with 13 bases left between them. This CDR3 has 13 amino acids. Germline values: CDR1 DFQATT, CDR2 SNEGSKA (reference sequence). General study points: Several highly homologous variants formed a TCR beta motif that appeared characteristic of ankylosing spondylitis blood.

Sequenced material: blood, either unsorted or a sorted T cell fraction (not recorded which). The rearrangement links TRBV20-1 to TRBJ2-4, with D perhaps TRBD1 or TRBD2 (5 bases each). This receptor was obtained from a male donor with ankylosing spondylitis or in good health (not recorded which). The CDR3 is CSARERGGNIQYF. The DNA for the CDR3 is TGCAGTGCTAGGGAGAGGGGTGGCAACATTCAGTACTTC.